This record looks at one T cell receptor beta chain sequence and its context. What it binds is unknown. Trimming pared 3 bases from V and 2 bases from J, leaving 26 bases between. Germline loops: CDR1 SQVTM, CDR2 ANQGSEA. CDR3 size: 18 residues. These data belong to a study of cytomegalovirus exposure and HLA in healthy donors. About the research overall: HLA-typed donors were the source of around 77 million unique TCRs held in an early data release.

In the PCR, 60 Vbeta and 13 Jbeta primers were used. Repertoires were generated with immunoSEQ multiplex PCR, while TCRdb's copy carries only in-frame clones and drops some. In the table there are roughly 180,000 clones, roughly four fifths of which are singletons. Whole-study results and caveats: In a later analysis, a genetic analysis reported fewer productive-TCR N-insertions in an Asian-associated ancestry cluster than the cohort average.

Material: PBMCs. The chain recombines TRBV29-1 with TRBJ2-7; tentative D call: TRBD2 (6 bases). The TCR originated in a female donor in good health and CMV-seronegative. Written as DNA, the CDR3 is TGCAGCGTTGATTGGGAGAGGGAGGCTGGGCCAAGCACCTACGAGCAGTACTTC. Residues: CSVDWEREAGPSTYEQYF.